The 13 T cell receptor beta chains reported below all come from one sample, sequenced in a study of cytomegalovirus exposure and HLA in healthy donors. TCRdb keeps only in-frame clones here, not all; method: immunoSEQ multiplex PCR. The sample has some 130,000 clones; 85% to 90% are singletons. Material: PBMCs. Receptors were obtained from a woman in her late teens or twenties in good health and CMV-seronegative.

The J gene is TRBJ2-1, the V gene TRBV18; TRBD1 is a possible D gene (5 bases). The CDR3 totals 13 residues. V lost 8 bases and J 4 bases, leaving 12 bases between the germline ends. Looked up from germline, CDR1 is KGHSH and CDR2 is LQKENI. This CDR3 reads CASGANRYNEQFF. For the CDR3, the DNA is TGTGCCAGCGGGGCGAACCGGTACAATGAGCAGTTCTTC.

The chain links TRBV4-1 to TRBJ2-7; D possibly corresponds to TRBD1 (6 bases). The CDR3 consists of 13 residues. Germline CDR1 MGHRA, CDR2 YSYEKL. V was cut by 3 bases and J by 2 bases, with 8 bases left in between. The DNA for the CDR3 is TGCGCCAGCAGCCACAGGGGACCCTACGAGCAGTACTTC. Translating it yields CASSHRGPYEQYF.

This clone has a handful of counts. Other DNA sequences from this sample encode an identical CDR3 as well. The V gene is TRBV9, the J gene TRBJ2-6, with TRBD1 identical over 7 bases. Trimming cost V 7 bases and J 0 bases; bases outside gene matches: 7. Germline V lookup: CDR1 SGDLS, CDR2 YYNGEE. This CDR3 is 16 amino acids long. In DNA form, the CDR3 reads TGTGCCAGCTCGACAGGGACCCTCTCTGGGGCCAACGTCCTGACTTTC. It is translated as CASSTGTLSGANVLTF.

This sequence joins TRBV27 and TRBJ1-6, with unresolved D. The CDR3 is 14 amino acids. Trimming stripped 0 bases from V and 11 bases from J, with 11 bases between. Germline loops: CDR1 MNHEY, CDR2 SMNVEV (reference sequence). CDR3 amino acids: CASSLSNHIAPLHF. The CDR3 DNA follows: TGTGCCAGCAGTTTATCGAATCACATCGCACCCCTCCACTTT.

The rearrangement uses TRBV5-4 and TRBJ2-5; the D gene is possibly TRBD2 (6 bases). Trimming removed 0 bases at V and 4 bases at J, with 10 bases between. Germline V gives CDR1 SGHNT, CDR2 YYREEE (reference sequence). This CDR3 has 14 amino acids. Here the CDR3 reads CASSLADGGETQYF. CDR3 nucleotides: TGTGCCAGCAGCTTGGCGGACGGGGGAGAGACCCAGTACTTC.

The V gene is TRBV18, the J gene TRBJ1-4; 7 bases are shared with TRBD1. Losses at the gene ends were 4 bases for V and 5 bases for J; bases not matched to a gene: 4. The CDR3 has 14 amino acids. Germline V gives CDR1 KGHSH, CDR2 LQKENI. DNA of the CDR3: TGTGCCAGCTCACGGACAGGAGGAAATGAAAAACTGTTTTTT. Translating it yields CASSRTGGNEKLFF.

The chain carries TRBV10-3 and TRBJ1-4; D may be TRBD1 (5 bases). V lost 4 bases and J lost 5, with 14 bases in between. The germline V gene has CDR1 ENHRY and CDR2 SYGVKD. CDR3 size: 15 residues. Written as DNA, the CDR3 is TGTGCCATCAGTGGGGGAGTTCGGGGGAATGAAAAACTGTTTTTT. Translating it yields CAISGGVRGNEKLFF.

V is TRBV29-1 and J is TRBJ1-1; 7 positions match TRBD1. Germline CDR1 reads SQVTM; CDR2 reads ANQGSEA. CDR3 size: 14 residues. V was pared by 4 bases and J by 4 bases, with 9 bases of the junction left unmatched. CDR3 amino acids: CSVAPTGSPTEAFF. CDR3 coding DNA: TGCAGCGTTGCCCCGACAGGGTCGCCCACTGAAGCTTTCTTT. The variable domain in full, completed from reference TRBV29-1 and TRBJ1-1, reads SAVISQKPSRDICQRGTSLTIQCQVDSQVTMMFWYRQQPGQSLTLIATANQGSEATYESGFVIDKFPISRPNLTFSTLTVSNMSPEDSSIYLCSVAPTGSPTEAFFGQGTRLTVV.

This chain links TRBV27 with TRBJ1-3; 11 bases fit TRBD1. V was clipped by 5 bases and J by 7 bases; unmatched bases: 7. The CDR3 loop spans 15 amino acids. Germline loops: CDR1 MNHEY, CDR2 SMNVEV (reference sequence). The CDR3 nucleotides read TGTGCCAGCAGTCCGGGACAGGGGGGAACCAACACCATATATTTT. This codes for CASSPGQGGTNTIYF.

The J gene is TRBJ2-1, the V gene TRBV5-1, with 8 bases lining up with TRBD2. J was trimmed by 3 bases and V by 0 bases; bases with no gene match: 2. This CDR3 has 15 residues. From germline, CDR1 is SGHRS and CDR2 YFSETQ. CDR3 bases: TGCGCCAGCAGCTTGGTGCGGGGGGTCTACAATGAGCAGTTCTTC. It translates to CASSLVRGVYNEQFF.

This clone is a singleton in its sample. V is TRBV5-6 and J is TRBJ1-1; 7 nucleotides agree with TRBD1. The junction had 9 bases not matched to a gene; V was cut back by 4 bases and J by 6 bases. There are 14 residues in the CDR3. CDR1 and CDR2 from the germline V gene are SGHDT and YYEEEE. CDR3 nucleotide sequence: TGTGCCAGCAGCGTATCCGGGACAGACGCTGAAGCTTTCTTT. As protein: CASSVSGTDAEAFF.

V and J are TRBV5-1 and TRBJ2-5; D may be TRBD1 (6 bases). CDR1 SGHRS and CDR2 YFSETQ come from the germline V gene. The CDR3 covers 14 residues. V was clipped by 0 bases and J by 2 bases, with 8 bases between them. DNA for the CDR3: TGCGCCAGCAGCTTGGACAGGGCACAAGAGACCCAGTACTTC. It is translated as CASSLDRAQETQYF.

The chain recombines TRBV9 with TRBJ1-1, with D unclear. Deletions cut 3 bases from V and 4 bases from J, with 13 bases between. CDR3 length: 14 residues. Looked up from germline, CDR1 is SGDLS and CDR2 is YYNGEE. The CDR3 reads CASSAVPGITEAFF. In DNA, the CDR3 is TGTGCCAGCAGCGCCGTCCCGGGGATCACTGAAGCTTTCTTT.